This entry concerns a single TCR beta chain. Repertoires were generated with immunoSEQ multiplex PCR, while TCRdb's copy carries only in-frame clones and drops some. The sample consists of tens of thousands of clones, around nine tenths of them appearing once. This sample was included in a study of blood T cell repertoires in COVID-19. Germline CDR1 is MNHEY and CDR2 is SVGEGT. The CDR3 runs 18 residues. V was clipped by 2 bases and J by 6 bases; unmatched bases: 17. This sequence joins TRBV6-2 or TRBV6-3 and TRBJ2-3, with TRBD2 matching over 7 bases. The clonotype comes from a human donor in a cohort sampled during active COVID-19. Specimen: peripheral blood. CDR3 sequence: CASSYTSTILAPRDTQYF. DNA for the CDR3: TGTGCCAGCAGTTACACGTCGACCATACTAGCGCCGAGGGATACGCAGTATTTT.